These T cell receptor beta chains were read from a single sample in a study of blood T cells in healthy people across ages. MiXCR, applied by TCRdb to the 5' RACE reads, yields one record per CDR3 protein. The table shows approximately 780,000 distinct CDR3 sequences, with roughly 25% occurring only once. These records were also assigned to another study, of T cells of mothers and their children.

The sequenced sample was blood. These receptors originate from a boy aged 5-17 years in good health. The CDR3 runs from the conserved cysteine through the conserved F or W. A D gene is named only where the DNA matches it firmly. The size field is filled for only some rows; it gives once, few, many or a size class.

size | D | J | V | DNA | CDR3
NA | NA | TRBJ2-3 | TRBV29-1 | TGCAGCGGCCTTGCTAGCACAGATACGCAGTATTTT | CSGLASTDTQYF
few | NA | TRBJ2-7 | TRBV5-1 | TGCGCCAGCAGCTTGGGCTCAGATATCTACGAGCAGTACTTC | CASSLGSDIYEQYF
NA | TRBD2 | TRBJ2-1 | TRBV6-5 | TGTGCCAGCAGTTACCACCGGACTAGCGGGGGGCTGGACCATAGGTTCTTC | CASSYHRTSGGLDHRFF
NA | TRBD1 | TRBJ1-2 | TRBV18 | TGTGCCAGCTCATCAAGCCCTTCACAGGGGACAACCAACTATGGCTACACCTTC | CASSSSPSQGTTNYGYTF
NA | NA | TRBJ2-1 | TRBV20-1 | TGCAGTGCTAGAGCCGGGCCCCAAAGGAATGAGCAGTTCTTC | CSARAGPQRNEQFF
NA | NA | TRBJ2-3 | TRBV9 | TGTGCCAGCAGCGTAGGGGGCAGGACTAGCACAGATACGCAGTATTTT | CASSVGGRTSTDTQYF
NA | NA | TRBJ2-7 | TRBV19 | TGTGCCAGTAGTAGCGGGTTCGAGCAGTACTTC | CASSSGFEQYF
few | NA | TRBJ2-5 | TRBV6-5 | TGTGCCAGCAGTCCGCCGGGGCTTCCCCAAGAGACCCAGTACTTC | CASSPPGLPQETQYF
NA | NA | TRBJ2-2 | TRBV6-1 | TGTGCCAGCATCCAAGGGCGGATTAACACCGGGGAGCTGTTTTTT | CASIQGRINTGELFF
few | TRBD1 | TRBJ1-4 | TRBV6-5 | TGTGCCAGCAGACGGACAGGGGAGGAAAAACTGTTTTTT | CASRRTGEEKLFF
many | TRBD2 | TRBJ2-1 | TRBV29-1 | TGCAGCGTTCCTACGACTAGCGGGGGGAATAATGAGCAGTTCTTC | CSVPTTSGGNNEQFF
NA | NA | TRBJ2-4 | TRBV11-2 | TGTGCCGGCAGCCCAGGAACGAGGGCCAAAAACATTCAGTACTTC | CAGSPGTRAKNIQYF
NA | NA | TRBJ2-5 | TRBV3-1 | TGTGCCAGCAGCCACGAAGGGGGGCTCCAGTACTTC | CASSHEGGLQYF
few | NA | TRBJ2-7 | TRBV27 | TGTGCCAGCAGTTTTTTTGGCGAGCAGTACTTC | CASSFFGEQYF
few | TRBD2 | TRBJ2-4 | TRBV14 | TGTGCCAGCAGCCAAGTAGCGGGGATAGCCAAAAACATTCAGTACTTC | CASSQVAGIAKNIQYF
NA | TRBD1 | TRBJ2-1 | TRBV7-6 | TGTGCCAGCAGCCCTCGACAGGGTCTAAGGAATGAGCAGTTCTTC | CASSPRQGLRNEQFF
NA | NA | TRBJ1-4 | TRBV5-1 | TGCACCAGCACCCTGGGGCTTCCCGCAACTAATGAAAAACTGTTTTTT | CTSTLGLPATNEKLFF
NA | TRBD2 | TRBJ2-5 | TRBV12-3/TRBV12-4 | TGTGCCAGCAGTTTTGGTAGCGGGGGTCAAGAGACCCAGTACTTC | CASSFGSGGQETQYF
few | TRBD1 | TRBJ2-5 | TRBV20-1 | TGCAGTGCTCCTGGACAGGGCGGGAAGACCCAGTACTTC | CSAPGQGGKTQYF